Following are 24 T cell receptor beta chains from one sample sequenced in a study of blood T cell repertoires in COVID-19. Clones were sequenced by immunoSEQ multiplex PCR, and TCRdb holds only the in-frame ones, with some missing. The table includes more than 200,000 clones, 80% to 85% detected once. The specimen was peripheral blood. The origin of the receptors is a man in his sixties with acute or convalescent COVID-19.

This chain links TRBV10-3 with TRBJ2-7; 11 bases are a match to TRBD2. CDR1 and CDR2 (germline): ENHRY, SYGVKD. CDR3 length: 14 residues. Trimming removed 10 bases from V and 1 base from J; junction bases left unmatched: 6. CDR3 sequence reads: CATRVAGGSYEQYF. The DNA of the CDR3 is TGTGCCACGAGGGTAGCGGGAGGGTCCTACGAGCAGTACTTC.

This chain connects TRBV19 to TRBJ2-2; tentative D call: TRBD1 (5 bases). This CDR3 comprises 13 residues. Per the germline V gene, CDR1 is LNHDA and CDR2 is SQIVND (reference sequence). Trimming removed 7 bases at V and 3 bases at J, with 9 bases between. Written as DNA, the CDR3 is TGTGCCAGTAAGGGGCGACACACCGGGGAGCTGTTTTTT. This translates into CASKGRHTGELFF. Complete variable domain (other parts from reference TRBV19 and TRBJ2-2): DGGITQSPKYLFRKEGQNVTLSCEQNLNHDAMYWYRQDPGQGLRLIYYSQIVNDFQKGDIAEGYSVSREKKESFPLTVTSAQKNPTAFYLCASKGRHTGELFFGEGSRLTVL.

The V and J genes are TRBV27 and TRBJ2-4, with D perhaps TRBD2 (6 bases). Germline loops: CDR1 MNHEY, CDR2 SMNVEV (reference sequence). Trimming shortened V by 4 bases and J by 8 bases, and 21 bases separated the two germline ends. CDR3 length: 16 amino acids. Here the CDR3 DNA reads TGTGCCAGCAGTTCCATGCCGGTGTCGGGGGAATACATTCAGTACTTC. It yields the protein CASSSMPVSGEYIQYF.

This chain links TRBV5-8 with TRBJ2-2; 8 bases align to TRBD1. The V and J ends lost 1 base and 5 bases, in that order; junction bases with no gene match: 7. Germline values: CDR1 SGHTS, CDR2 YDEGEE. This CDR3 has 16 residues. The CDR3 protein is CASSLQGAHFTGELFF. The CDR3 nucleotides are TGTGCCAGCAGCTTGCAGGGGGCACATTTTACCGGGGAGCTGTTTTTT. Full variable domain (remainder filled in from reference TRBV5-8 and TRBJ2-2): EAGVTQSPTHLIKTRGQQATLRCSPISGHTSVYWYQQALGLGLQFLLWYDEGEERNRGNFPPRFSGRQFPNYSSELNVNALELEDSALYLCASSLQGAHFTGELFFGEGSRLTVL.

The rearrangement links TRBV9 to TRBJ2-7; D perhaps matches TRBD2 (6 bases). The ends were cut back, 0 bases at V and 8 bases at J, with 15 bases in the middle. Germline V gene sequence: CDR1 SGDLS, CDR2 YYNGEE. The length of the CDR3 is 14 residues. CDR3: CASSVALASSQQYF. CDR3 DNA sequence: TGTGCCAGCAGCGTAGCTCTAGCGTCCTCTCAGCAGTACTTC.

The chain joins TRBV4-3 to TRBJ2-2; 8 bases match TRBD2. J was trimmed by 0 bases and V by 2 bases; bases with no gene match: 8. The CDR3 contains 18 residues. CDR1 and CDR2 (germline): LGHNA, YSLEER. CDR3 nucleotides: TGCGCCAGCAGCCAACCCGGGGGGGGAGGGCCGAACACCGGGGAGCTGTTTTTT. Its translation: CASSQPGGGGPNTGELFF.

J is TRBJ1-1 and V is TRBV6-6; 8 bases agree with TRBD1. J lost 1 base, V lost 6 bases, and 4 bases had no gene match. The CDR3 totals 14 residues. Per germline, CDR1 MNHNY and CDR2 SVGAGI (reference sequence). DNA for the CDR3: TGTGCCAGCAGAGGCGGGACAGGGAACACTGAAGCTTTCTTT. This translates into CASRGGTGNTEAFF.

The rearrangement joins TRBV3-1 (or the pseudogene TRBV3-2) to TRBJ2-3; 9 positions agree with TRBD2. Germline CDR1 and CDR2: LGHDT and YNNKEL (reference sequence). This CDR3 is built from 15 residues. The trim removed 1 base at V and 3 bases at J, leaving 2 bases unmatched. The DNA of the CDR3 is TGTGCCAGCAGCCAAGCTGCGGGGGGGACAGATACGCAGTATTTT. Its protein is CASSQAAGGTDTQYF.

The CDR3 here is CASSYHRITNTGELFF. The CDR3 bases are TGTGCCAGCAGCTACCACAGGATAACGAACACCGGGGAGCTGTTTTTT. This chain connects TRBV7-8 to TRBJ2-2; TRBD1 is a possible D gene (5 bases). This CDR3 comprises 16 residues. Germline values: CDR1 SGHVS, CDR2 FQNEAQ. The V and J ends lost 4 bases and 0 bases respectively, with 12 bases between them.

The rearrangement joins TRBV7-2 to TRBJ1-2; TRBD1 might be the D (6 bases). Germline-derived CDR1 and CDR2 are SGHTA and FQGNSA. This CDR3 contains 12 residues. V lost 6 bases and J 2 bases, leaving 7 bases between the germline ends. The CDR3 DNA follows: TGTGCCAGCAGGAGGGGGAACTATGGCTACACCTTC. Its translation is CASRRGNYGYTF. Using reference TRBV7-2 and TRBJ1-2 for the parts outside the CDR3, the full variable domain is GAGVSQSPSNKVTEKGKDVELRCDPISGHTALYWYRQSLGQGLEFLIYFQGNSAPDKSGLPSDRFSAERTGGSVSTLTIQRTQQEDSAVYLCASRRGNYGYTFGSGTRLTVV.

J is TRBJ2-2 and V is TRBV7-8; tentatively, D is TRBD2 (5 bases). CDR3 length: 15 amino acids. From germline, CDR1 is SGHVS and CDR2 FQNEAQ. V gave up 5 bases and J gave up 2 bases, with 12 bases separating them. The CDR3 sequence is CASSPRWTNTGELFF. In nucleotides, the CDR3 is TGTGCCAGCAGCCCCCGGTGGACTAACACCGGGGAGCTGTTTTTT.

This chain joins TRBV28 and TRBJ1-2; the D gene is possibly TRBD1 (5 bases). This CDR3 spans 14 amino acids. The V gene's germline CDR1 is MDHEN and CDR2 SYDVKM. Deletions cut 5 bases from V and 8 bases from J, with 18 bases between. CDR3 in amino acids: CASSPLRAKGGYTF. DNA of the CDR3: TGTGCCAGCAGTCCACTCCGGGCGAAGGGGGGCTACACCTTC.

J is TRBJ1-2 and V is TRBV5-3; a possible D gene is TRBD1 (6 bases). TRBV5-3 is flagged as an ORF with uncertain function. The CDR3 spans 16 residues. With 4 bases removed from V and 1 base from J, the gap between germline ends came to 17 bases. CDR3 amino acids: CARSKHTGPCNYGYTF. The CDR3 DNA follows: TGTGCCAGAAGCAAACATACAGGGCCCTGTAACTATGGCTACACCTTC.

J is TRBJ2-7 and V is TRBV15; tentative D call: TRBD1 (6 bases). V was clipped by 5 bases and J by 6 bases, with 14 bases between them. The CDR3 has 13 residues. CDR1 is LNHNV and CDR2 is YYDKDF in the germline V gene (reference sequence). This CDR3 is CATSGQYLGEQYF. CDR3 coding DNA: TGTGCCACCAGCGGACAGTACTTGGGCGAGCAGTACTTC.

The chain uses TRBV5-4 and TRBJ1-1, with 10 nucleotides matching TRBD1. The germline gives CDR1 SGHNT, CDR2 YYREEE (reference sequence). V lost 4 bases to trimming and J lost 6 bases; unmatched junction nucleotides: 12. The CDR3 is 16 residues long. The CDR3 is CASSPRTGGTEAEAFF. The CDR3 DNA sequence: TGTGCCAGCAGCCCCCGGACAGGGGGAACGGAGGCTGAAGCTTTCTTT. The full variable domain, rest sourced from reference TRBV5-4 and TRBJ1-1, is ETGVTQSPTHLIKTRGQQVTLRCSSQSGHNTVSWYQQALGQGPQFIFQYYREEENGRGNFPPRFSGLQFPNYSSELNVNALELDDSALYLCASSPRTGGTEAEAFFGQGTRLTVV.

The V gene is TRBV7-8, the J gene TRBJ2-1; 10 bases match TRBD2. Trimming took 3 bases from V and 9 from J; bases not matched to a gene: 11. The CDR3 length is 16 residues. Germline V gives CDR1 SGHVS, CDR2 FQNEAQ. CDR3 nucleotides: TGTGCCAGCAGCTTTTCCCGGACTAGCGGTTGGGTTGAGCAGTTCTTC. As protein: CASSFSRTSGWVEQFF.

This clone was detected a few times. This sequence joins TRBV6-5 and TRBJ1-1; D is perhaps TRBD1 (6 bases). The CDR3 is 13 amino acids. With 6 bases removed from V and 4 bases from J, the gap between germline ends came to 12 bases. Germline-derived CDR1 and CDR2 are MNHEY and SVGAGI. The CDR3 bases are TGTGCCAGCAGGAAGGACAGCTCCACTGAAGCTTTCTTT. Translation gives CASRKDSSTEAFF.

The chain recombines TRBV9 with TRBJ2-2; perhaps TRBD2 as D (6 bases). Trimming took off 0 bases at V and 3 bases at J, with 9 bases between the two ends. Germline V gene sequence: CDR1 SGDLS, CDR2 YYNGEE. The CDR3 covers 15 residues. This CDR3 reads CASSVAPGDTGELFF. For the CDR3, the DNA is TGTGCCAGCAGCGTAGCCCCGGGGGACACCGGGGAGCTGTTTTTT. The full variable domain, its missing parts supplied by reference TRBV9 and TRBJ2-2, is DSGVTQTPKHLITATGQRVTLRCSPRSGDLSVYWYQQSLDQGLQFLIQYYNGEERAKGNILERFSAQQFPDLHSELNLSSLELGDSALYFCASSVAPGDTGELFFGEGSRLTVL.

On this clone: Relative to the germline gene, one junction end is altered; a read error may explain this. The chain has TRBV28 and TRBJ2-4; the D gene is possibly TRBD2 (6 bases). The CDR3 spans 12 residues. Germline V gene data show CDR1 as MDHEN and CDR2 as SYDVKM. The CDR3 region has the DNA TGTGCCAGCAGTTTGGGAAGGGACTCCCAAGACTTC. Translating it yields CASSLGRDSQDF.

This chain joins TRBV10-2 and TRBJ2-2, with D maybe TRBD2 (5 bases). CDR3 size: 14 residues. CDR1 WSHSY and CDR2 SAAADI come from the germline V gene. V was cut by 2 bases and J by 1 base, with 5 bases left in between. The CDR3 here is CASSEGGNTGELFF. Here the CDR3 DNA reads TGCGCCAGCAGTGAGGGAGGGAACACCGGGGAGCTGTTTTTT.

The CDR3 sequence is CASRGPSFQQGQPQHF. CDR3 coding DNA: TGTGCCAGCAGGGGCCCAAGTTTCCAGCAGGGGCAGCCCCAGCATTTT. V gene TRBV28 combines with J gene TRBJ1-5, with D possibly being TRBD1 (6 bases). The CDR3 has 16 amino acids. CDR1 and CDR2 (germline): MDHEN, SYDVKM. V was shortened by 6 bases and J by 7 bases, with 22 bases between the two germline ends.

V gene TRBV29-1 combines with J gene TRBJ2-3; D may be TRBD2 (6 bases). V shed 6 bases and J shed 4 bases, with 17 bases lying between them. This CDR3 comprises 14 residues. CDR1 is SQVTM, CDR2 ANQGSEA, per germline. CDR3 residues: CSVKEGHGADTQYF. CDR3 DNA: TGCAGCGTGAAGGAGGGCCACGGGGCAGATACGCAGTATTTT.

The chain uses TRBV25-1 and TRBJ1-1, with a tentative D call TRBD1 (5 bases). The V gene's germline CDR1 is MGHDK and CDR2 SYGVNS. This CDR3 has 14 residues. V lost 7 bases and J 2 bases, leaving 14 bases between the germline ends. The CDR3 sequence is CASKWSGHNTEAFF. The DNA for the CDR3 is TGTGCCAGCAAGTGGTCCGGACACAACACTGAAGCTTTCTTT. Combining the CDR3 with reference TRBV25-1 and TRBJ1-1 gives the whole variable domain EADIYQTPRYLVIGTGKKITLECSQTMGHDKMYWYQQDPGMELHLIHYSYGVNSTEKGDLSSESTVSRIRTEHFPLTLESARPSHTSQYLCASKWSGHNTEAFFGQGTRLTVV.

J is TRBJ2-3 and V is TRBV27; D unresolved. CDR1 and CDR2 (germline): MNHEY, SMNVEV (reference sequence). The CDR3 has 15 amino acids. Deletions cut 5 bases from V and 1 base from J, with 13 bases between. The CDR3 loop is CASSHSADGTDTQYF. Here the CDR3 DNA reads TGTGCCAGCAGTCACTCTGCCGATGGCACAGATACGCAGTATTTT.